This T cell receptor (beta chain) was captured in a study of blood T cell repertoires in COVID-19 (dated by TCRdb to 2020 to 2022). As for the study more broadly: Collaborator samples came from the United States, Italy and Spain and covered acute and convalescent phases of COVID-19. The samples were drawn from the first 160 participants of the ongoing ImmuneRACE study and from some 1,300 subjects provided by 6 global collaborators. The sample metadata nearly always contained a de-identified subject ID, COVID-19 status, age in years and sex. The repertoires were released in a freely available public database intended as a resource for research on the immune response to SARS-CoV-2. The prospective study material was composed of cDNA or gDNA derived from T cells, B-cell-depleted T cells, or PBMCs. Where available, HLA class I and class II types were taken from metadata supplied by the sample provider and were not determined by assay-based typing. Subjects who had been exposed to COVID-19, were actively infected with it, or had recovered from it provided the deeply sampled blood TCRbeta repertoires that made up the dataset. What the work shows at the level of the full study, not this receptor alone: Clinical and demographic metadata were provided uncurated, with the amount varying by source and participant.

Whole blood was collected in K2EDTA tubes by collaborating institutions according to the institutions' own protocols. Collaborator samples were shipped for TCRbeta analysis as frozen whole blood, isolated PBMCs, or DNA extracted from either sample type. TCRbeta CDR3 regions were amplified from genomic DNA using the immunoSEQ Assay, a bias-controlled multiplex PCR. The authors' pipeline ran thus. Nucleated cell counts per sample were estimated from amplification of reference gene primers within the assay. To quantify the absolute abundance of each unique TCRbeta CDR3 rearrangement, sequence reads were collapsed and filtered. Productive Simpson clonality was computed per sample as the square root of Simpson's diversity index over productive rearrangements. In its TCRdb copy, this immuneACCESS table keeps in-frame sequences only and misses some clones. Where compared with another copy, unresolved V genes explain less than half of these, and the others have no known cause. V and J calls and clone size follow that table, whereas D and trimming were derived from the DNA. This sample has 75,000 to 90,000 clones in its table, and approximately 89% of those were observed once. The ten largest account for 5.8% of the sample.

As concerns this clone: No cognate antigen has been identified for it. The sample holds no much larger clone one base away, and base qualities are not on file.

The sequence was collected from a human donor in a cohort sampled during active COVID-19. The sample consisted of peripheral blood.

CDR3 reads: CASMRGVNGNTIYF. The nucleotide sequence is given as TGTGCCAGCATGCGGGGGGTGAATGGAAACACCATATATTTT. The V and J genes are TRBV6-6 and TRBJ1-3, and TRBD1 may be the D gene, going by 5 matching bases. Taken from the germline V gene (reference sequence), the CDR1 and CDR2 loops are MNHNY and SVGAGI. Measured from the cysteine to the phenylalanine, the CDR3 is 14 residues long. The sequence is cut down to CDR3 DNA, 42 bases in frame from base 1. V is clipped by 7 bases and J by 3 bases, and the sequence between their germline boundaries is 13 bases long.